The 26 T cell receptor beta chains in this list originate from one sample, sequenced in a study of T cells in Graves' hyperthyroidism and ophthalmopathy. Amplification targeted TCR beta CDR3 regions from RNA transcripts. Initially, a first-round RT-PCR of the TCR CDR3 employed the HTBI primer set. MiXCR, applied by TCRdb to the multiplex PCR reads, yields one record per CDR3 protein. The profile covers a few hundred thousand distinct CDR3 sequences, with 20% to 25% appearing a single time and over 55% taken by the ten largest. The specimen sequenced was blood. All receptors derive from a man under 40 with Graves' ophthalmopathy.

The chain joins TRBV7-3 to TRBJ2-1; no firm D call. The CDR3 is made up of 15 amino acids. Germline V CDR1 and CDR2: SGHTA, FQGTGA. V lost 4 bases to trimming and J lost 4 bases, with 14 bases between them. Here the CDR3 reads CASSSIGSGYNEQFF. Written as DNA, the CDR3 is TGTGCCAGCAGCTCAATTGGATCGGGTTACAATGAGCAGTTCTTC.

This clonotype was seen ten or more times. The chain employs TRBV5-6 and TRBJ1-1; 7 bases match TRBD1. V trimming: 1 base; J trimming: 4 bases; junction bases outside the gene matches: 4. In germline, CDR1 is SGHDT, CDR2 YYEEEE. The CDR3 loop spans 14 amino acids. DNA of the CDR3: TGTGCCAGCAGCTTGTCCCAGGGGGTCACTGAAGCTTTCTTT. Its translation: CASSLSQGVTEAFF.

The CDR3 sequence: CATSSDVEGDEQYF. As DNA, the CDR3 is TGTGCCACCAGCTCTGACGTGGAGGGCGACGAGCAGTACTTC. This chain joins TRBV15 and TRBJ2-7, with D maybe TRBD2 (6 bases). The CDR3 runs 14 residues. Trimming left V 5 bases short and J 5 bases short, with 16 bases between. Germline V CDR1 and CDR2: LNHNV, YYDKDF (reference sequence).

The table lists this clonotype with a few counts. In DNA, the CDR3 is TGCGCCAGCAGCTTGGTCCCGGACTATGGCTACACCTTC. Translating gives CASSLVPDYGYTF. The V gene is TRBV5-1, the J gene TRBJ1-2; D gene ambiguous. V shed 0 bases and J shed 3 bases, with 6 bases lying between them. This CDR3 comprises 13 residues. Germline V CDR1 and CDR2: SGHRS, YFSETQ.

Written as DNA, the CDR3 is TGTGCCAGCAGCGCCTTTGGCAGGACTAATGAAAAACTGTTTTTT. This sequence encodes CASSAFGRTNEKLFF. V gene TRBV11-3 combines with J gene TRBJ1-4; no reliable D call. V was cut by 5 bases and J by 2 bases, with 12 bases left in between. CDR3 length: 15 residues. Germline V gene lookup returns CDR1 SGHNT and CDR2 YENEEA.

This clonotype was detected ten times or more. The V and J genes are TRBV7-3 and TRBJ2-3; tentatively, D is TRBD2 (6 bases). The germline gives CDR1 SGHTA, CDR2 FQGTGA. V was trimmed by 5 bases and J by 4 bases, leaving 7 bases between them. The CDR3 covers 12 residues. CDR3 DNA sequence: TGTGCCAGCAGCCCGGGAGCAGATACGCAGTATTTT. Amino acid sequence: CASSPGADTQYF.

This clonotype was recorded a few times. The chain uses TRBV29-1 and TRBJ2-7; unclear D gene. V gave up 6 bases and J gave up 5 bases, with 8 bases separating them. CDR1 and CDR2 (germline): SQVTM, ANQGSEA. CDR3 size: 10 residues. The CDR3 DNA reads TGCAGCGTACAACAGCACGAGCAGTACTTC. Its translation: CSVQQHEQYF.

The J gene is TRBJ2-3, the V gene TRBV12-3 or TRBV12-4; the match to TRBD2 covers 8 bases. V lost 2 bases and J lost 0; bases outside the gene matches: 13. The CDR3 runs 19 residues. The CDR3 bases are TGTGCCAGCAGTTTACGGGAGGGAGGGTGGTGGGTTAGCACAGATACGCAGTATTTT. Protein: CASSLREGGWWVSTDTQYF.

V and J are TRBV20-1 and TRBJ2-1; D is perhaps TRBD2 (6 bases). This CDR3 has 16 amino acids. Trimming cost V 1 base and J 3 bases, with 16 bases left between them. The germline V gene encodes CDR1 DFQATT and CDR2 SNEGSKA (reference sequence). The CDR3 reads CSARGRGGANYNEQFF. The CDR3 DNA follows: TGCAGTGCTAGAGGCCGGGGCGGGGCTAACTACAATGAGCAGTTCTTC.

This clonotype was seen more than once but under ten times. The CDR3: CASSLRADLYNEQFF. DNA of the CDR3: TGTGCCAGCAGCTTACGAGCGGACCTGTACAATGAGCAGTTCTTC. The J gene is TRBJ2-1, the V gene TRBV7-3, with D maybe TRBD2 (5 bases). This CDR3 is 15 amino acids long. V lost 2 bases to trimming and J lost 4 bases, with 12 bases between them. Germline CDR1 and CDR2: SGHTA and FQGTGA.

The V call is TRBV7-2, the J call TRBJ1-4, with no clear D. The CDR3 is 15 amino acids. Trimming left V 1 base short and J 8 bases short, with 14 bases between. Germline CDR1 is SGHTA and CDR2 is FQGNSA. This CDR3 reads CASSLDRIGREKLFF. The CDR3 region has the DNA TGTGCCAGCAGCTTAGACCGTATCGGGAGGGAAAAACTGTTTTTT. The full variable domain, in which reference TRBV7-2 and TRBJ1-4 provide the parts outside the CDR3, is GAGVSQSPSNKVTEKGKDVELRCDPISGHTALYWYRQSLGQGLEFLIYFQGNSAPDKSGLPSDRFSAERTGGSVSTLTIQRTQQEDSAVYLCASSLDRIGREKLFFGSGTQLSVL.

The sample holds many counts of this clonotype. The chain links TRBV11-2 to TRBJ2-2, with TRBD2 matching 10 bases. V trimming: 2 bases; J trimming: 3 bases; junction bases outside the gene matches: 9. This CDR3 is built from 18 residues. CDR1 SGHAT and CDR2 FQNNGV come from the germline V gene. CDR3 nucleotides: TGTGCCAGCAGCTTACGAAAACCGGGACTAGCGTACACCGGGGAGCTGTTTTTT. Translation gives CASSLRKPGLAYTGELFF.

This clonotype has more than one count but fewer than ten. The chain links TRBV18 to TRBJ1-6; D is ambiguous. Germline V gives CDR1 KGHSH, CDR2 LQKENI. V lost 3 bases and J lost 5, with 17 bases in between. The CDR3 has 17 amino acids. This CDR3 is CASSPNQLGANNSPLHF. DNA of the CDR3: TGTGCCAGCTCACCGAATCAACTCGGAGCAAATAATTCACCCCTCCACTTT.

This clonotype has ten or more counts. The V and J genes are TRBV2 and TRBJ2-1; D is undetermined. Trimming shortened V by 3 bases and J by 4 bases, and 7 bases separated the two germline ends. This CDR3 region has 13 residues. From germline, CDR1 is SNHLY and CDR2 FYNNEI. The CDR3 here is CASSDAGYNEQFF. The CDR3 DNA reads as TGTGCCAGCAGTGACGCCGGGTACAATGAGCAGTTCTTC.

The gene calls are TRBV7-6 and TRBJ2-7; TRBD2 aligns across 9 bases. The CDR3 is made up of 16 amino acids. CDR1 and CDR2 from the germline V gene are SGHVS and FNYEAQ. Trimming cost V 5 bases and J 3 bases; bases outside gene matches: 11. CDR3 region: CASSALGSSGGYEQYF. In nucleotides, the CDR3 is TGTGCCAGCAGCGCCTTAGGGAGTAGCGGGGGCTACGAGCAGTACTTC.

The chain uses TRBV2 and TRBJ2-7; TRBD2 might be the D (6 bases). CDR1 and CDR2 from the germline V gene are SNHLY and FYNNEI. V lost 7 bases and J 1 base, leaving 17 bases between the germline ends. The CDR3 extends over 15 amino acids. CDR3 nucleotide sequence: TGTGCCAGCACCACCGGGAGTCGTACGTCCTACGAGCAGTACTTC. It codes for CASTTGSRTSYEQYF.

This chain connects TRBV7-3 to TRBJ2-1, with TRBD1 matching over 7 bases. Germline lookup yields CDR1 SGHTA and CDR2 FQGTGA. V was clipped by 5 bases and J by 9 bases; unmatched bases: 7. CDR3 length equals 13 residues. CDR3 protein: CASSRTGVSEQFF. In DNA form, the CDR3 reads TGTGCCAGCAGCCGTACAGGGGTCAGTGAGCAGTTCTTC.

This clonotype was recorded many times. The chain links TRBV28 to TRBJ2-7; 8 bases match TRBD1. V shed 3 bases, J shed 3 bases, and the junction held 10 bases outside the gene matches. Germline CDR1 and CDR2: MDHEN and SYDVKM. This CDR3 spans 16 amino acids. The CDR3 nucleotides read TGTGCCAGCAGTTTTCCACCGGGACAGGTGAACTACGAGCAGTACTTC. Protein sequence: CASSFPPGQVNYEQYF.

In its sample, this clonotype was seen a few times. The chain uses TRBV11-2 and TRBJ1-3; D is unresolved. The germline gives CDR1 SGHAT, CDR2 FQNNGV. V lost 5 bases and J 4 bases, leaving 18 bases between the germline ends. There are 16 residues in the CDR3. CDR3 DNA: TGTGCCAGCAGCCAAGAACGAACGGGGTCCGGAAACACCATATATTTT. Translating gives CASSQERTGSGNTIYF.

Regarding this clonotype: The junction differs from germline at one of its ends, possibly a read error. The chain employs TRBV12-3 or TRBV12-4 and TRBJ2-6; possibly TRBD1 for D (5 bases). The CDR3 covers 17 residues. The CDR3 here is CASSLAGFRSGADVLTF. The CDR3 coding sequence is TGTGCCAGCAGTTTAGCGGGTTTCCGCTCTGGGGCCGACGTCCTGACTTTC.

This clonotype was counted many times. The chain combines TRBV11-3 with TRBJ1-1; 7 nucleotides match TRBD1. This CDR3 comprises 15 residues. V gave up 0 bases and J gave up 6 bases; unmatched junction bases: 7. CDR1 and CDR2 (germline): SGHNT, YENEEA. CDR3 sequence (DNA): TGTGCCAGCAGCTTAGAAGGGGGCCTCGACCCTGAAGCTTTCTTT. This sequence encodes CASSLEGGLDPEAFF. The full variable domain, with the rest looked up from reference TRBV11-3 and TRBJ1-1, is EAGVVQSPRYKIIEKKQPVAFWCNPISGHNTLYWYLQNLGQGPELLIRYENEEAVDDSQLPKDRFSAERLKGVDSTLKIQPAELGDSAVYLCASSLEGGLDPEAFFGQGTRLTVV.

This clonotype was seen more than once but under ten times. The gene calls are TRBV14 and TRBJ2-6; TRBD1 aligns across 8 bases. The ends lost 10 bases at V and 2 bases at J; junction bases unmatched: 16. CDR1 is SGHDN, CDR2 FVKESK, per germline. This CDR3 spans 18 amino acids. The DNA of the CDR3 is TGTGCCACCTCCCCTTTGACAGGGGTGGGCCCTGGGGCCAACGTCCTGACTTTC. Translated: CATSPLTGVGPGANVLTF.

This clonotype was seen many times. The chain carries TRBV28 and TRBJ2-5, with 11 bases fitting TRBD2. Looked up from germline, CDR1 is MDHEN and CDR2 is SYDVKM. The V and J ends lost 5 bases and 5 bases, in that order; junction bases with no gene match: 7. CDR3 length equals 15 residues. The CDR3 spells CASSSSGRAGETQYF. The CDR3 nucleotides read TGTGCCAGCAGTAGTAGCGGGAGGGCCGGGGAGACCCAGTACTTC. Full variable domain (outside the CDR3, taken from reference TRBV28 and TRBJ2-5): DVKVTQSSRYLVKRTGEKVFLECVQDMDHENMFWYRQDPGLGLRLIYFSYDVKMKEKGDIPEGYSVSREKKERFSLILESASTNQTSMYLCASSSSGRAGETQYFGPGTRLLVL.

This clonotype was counted at least ten times. This chain connects TRBV30 to TRBJ2-3; the D is unclear. The V and J ends lost 7 bases and 6 bases respectively, with 8 bases between them. The CDR3 length is 10 residues. Germline CDR1 GTSNPN, CDR2 SVGIG (reference sequence). The CDR3 coding sequence is TGTGCCTATACGACGGATACGCAGTATTTT. Amino acid sequence: CAYTTDTQYF.

This clonotype was seen many times. The J gene is TRBJ1-2, the V gene TRBV27; D perhaps matches TRBD1 (5 bases). CDR3 length: 14 residues. The germline CDR1 and CDR2 sequences are MNHEY and SMNVEV (reference sequence). V lost 6 bases, J lost 6 bases, and 17 bases lay in between. In nucleotides, the CDR3 is TGTGCCAGCAGCCCCTCGGGCAGGGCCCATGGCTACACCTTC. Protein sequence: CASSPSGRAHGYTF.

This clonotype was counted at least ten times. The J gene is TRBJ2-5, the V gene TRBV24-1, with D tentatively TRBD2 (6 bases). Germline-derived CDR1 and CDR2 are KGHDR and SFDVKD. This CDR3 has 16 residues. V was pared by 4 bases and J by 2 bases, with 16 bases between. CDR3: CATSEVRAGRQETQYF. The CDR3 nucleotides read TGTGCCACCAGTGAGGTTCGGGCAGGGAGGCAAGAGACCCAGTACTTC.